This T cell receptor beta chain was captured by sequencing in a study of cytomegalovirus exposure and HLA in healthy donors. About the research overall: The 120 or so validation repertoires were produced on the same platform as the roughly 670 repertoires of the first cohort. This was reported in a later analysis. Study results and caveats: The classifier was said to identify cytomegalovirus status with high specificity and sensitivity. CMV antigen specificity was confirmed in vitro for a few CMV-associated chains.

Worth noting for this clone: What it binds is unknown.

The study drew the donors from its approximately 110-subject validation cohort, separate from the approximately 690-subject first cohort. V dropped 0 bases and J dropped 6; count of bases not matched to a gene: 3. CDR3 size: 14 residues. Germline V gene lookup returns CDR1 SGHVS and CDR2 FQNEAQ. TCRdb's copy holds only in-frame clones and misses some; the assay was immunoSEQ multiplex PCR. This repertoire shows roughly 300,000 clones, 75% to 90% found once; its top ten account for roughly 1.2%. This clonotype was obtained from a woman aged 30 to 39 in good health and CMV-seropositive. This sequence joins TRBV7-8 and TRBJ2-7; TRBD2 agrees at 9 bases. The sequenced sample consisted of PBMCs. The chain's CDR3 is CASSLAGTSREQYF. CDR3 nucleotides: TGTGCCAGCAGCTTAGCCGGGACTAGCCGCGAGCAGTACTTC.